These 23 T cell receptor beta chains share one sample of origin, sequenced in a study of blood T cell repertoires in COVID-19. Clones were sequenced by immunoSEQ multiplex PCR, and TCRdb holds only the in-frame ones, with some missing. The sample shows over 150,000 clones, 80% to 85% of them seen only once. The sequencing input was peripheral blood. These receptors all come from a man aged 18-30 years with active or convalescent COVID-19.

J is TRBJ1-2 and V is TRBV6-5; TRBD1 agrees at 7 bases. The length of the CDR3 is 15 residues. Trimming took 0 bases from V and 4 from J; bases not matched to a gene: 5. Germline V gene data show CDR1 as MNHEY and CDR2 as SVGAGI. The CDR3 sequence is CASSYSKGTVYGYTF. The CDR3 region has the DNA TGTGCCAGCAGTTACTCGAAGGGGACAGTCTATGGCTACACCTTC.

The CDR3, as DNA: TGTGCCAGCAGTTTATCCGGGGTGCGGACTGAAGCTTTCTTT. Translation: CASSLSGVRTEAFF. V and J are TRBV28 and TRBJ1-1; D not resolved. Germline CDR1 is MDHEN and CDR2 is SYDVKM. Deletions cut 1 base from V and 5 bases from J, with 11 bases between. The CDR3 covers 14 residues. Drawing the rest from reference TRBV28 and TRBJ1-1, the complete variable domain is DVKVTQSSRYLVKRTGEKVFLECVQDMDHENMFWYRQDPGLGLRLIYFSYDVKMKEKGDIPEGYSVSREKKERFSLILESASTNQTSMYLCASSLSGVRTEAFFGQGTRLTVV.

The chain uses TRBV5-6 and TRBJ2-7; 9 bases are a match to TRBD1. The CDR3 loop spans 15 amino acids. V was clipped by 0 bases and J by 6 bases; unmatched bases: 7. CDR1 is SGHDT, CDR2 YYEEEE, per germline. DNA of the CDR3: TGTGCCAGCAGCTTGGCCGGGACAGGGAGTCGCGAGCAGTACTTC. This translates into CASSLAGTGSREQYF.

The chain combines TRBV11-2 with TRBJ2-1, with 7 bases identical to TRBD2. The V gene's germline CDR1 is SGHAT and CDR2 FQNNGV. With V trimmed by 3 bases and J by 0 bases, 2 bases remained unmatched. CDR3 length: 15 amino acids. CDR3 sequence reads: CASSFGTNSYNEQFF. The CDR3 DNA reads TGTGCCAGCAGCTTCGGGACTAACTCCTACAATGAGCAGTTCTTC.

The table lists this clone with a few counts. The chain is built from TRBV25-1 and TRBJ1-4, with D perhaps TRBD1 (5 bases). This CDR3 contains 11 residues. Germline V gene lookup returns CDR1 MGHDK and CDR2 SYGVNS. V was pared by 7 bases and J by 14 bases, with 14 bases between. CDR3 nucleotide sequence: TGTGCCAGCAATTCGGGGGTGGTCCTGTTTTTT. It encodes CASNSGVVLFF.

This clone was seen more than once but under ten times. The gene calls are TRBV4-3 and TRBJ2-1, with unresolved D. Germline V gives CDR1 LGHNA, CDR2 YSLEER. The CDR3 extends over 14 amino acids. V shed 0 bases and J shed 3 bases, with 6 bases lying between them. The DNA for the CDR3 is TGCGCCAGCAGCCAAGATCGTCGCTACAATGAGCAGTTCTTC. Translated: CASSQDRRYNEQFF.

V and J are TRBV11-3 and TRBJ1-5; weak D call: TRBD1 (5 bases). There are 18 residues in the CDR3. Per germline, CDR1 SGHNT and CDR2 YENEEA. V was clipped by 3 bases and J by 5 bases, with 23 bases between them. The CDR3 coding sequence is TGTGCCAGCAGCTTCGGCCGGGGGGGGGAGGGACCTCATCAGCCCCAGCATTTT. The encoded protein is CASSFGRGGEGPHQPQHF.

The chain uses TRBV5-4 and TRBJ1-3; TRBD1 agrees at 8 bases. V shed 9 bases and J 1 base; nucleotides not matched to a gene: 9. Germline assignment: CDR1 SGHNT and CDR2 YYREEE (reference sequence). The CDR3 has 15 amino acids. The CDR3 nucleotides are TGTGCCACCAACTCAGGGGGCGGTTCTGGAAACACCATATATTTT. It specifies CATNSGGGSGNTIYF.

The chain has TRBV5-6 and TRBJ2-7; 8 bases match TRBD2. The germline V gene has CDR1 SGHDT and CDR2 YYEEEE. The CDR3 runs 15 residues. V gave up 1 base and J gave up 2 bases; unmatched junction bases: 5. The CDR3 loop reads CASSLRAGGPYEQYF. DNA of the CDR3: TGTGCCAGCAGCTTGCGCGCGGGAGGACCCTACGAGCAGTACTTC.

The CDR3 loop is CASSYIRGNEQFF. The CDR3 region has the DNA TGTGCCAGCAGTTACATCAGGGGCAATGAGCAGTTCTTC. The rearrangement uses TRBV2 and TRBJ2-1, with D perhaps matching TRBD1 (6 bases). Germline V gene sequence: CDR1 SNHLY, CDR2 FYNNEI. V lost 5 bases to trimming and J lost 6 bases, with 11 bases between them. The CDR3 is made up of 13 amino acids.

The V and J genes are TRBV7-6 and TRBJ1-4, with D unresolved. The CDR3 length is 15 residues. V lost 4 bases and J lost 3, with 12 bases in between. Per germline, CDR1 SGHVS and CDR2 FNYEAQ. The CDR3 protein is CASSSEGTSNEKLFF. The CDR3 DNA reads as TGTGCCAGCAGCTCGGAGGGTACCTCTAATGAAAAACTGTTTTTT.

This clone has just a few counts. The chain carries TRBV29-1 and TRBJ1-5; possible D gene TRBD1, 6 bases. The CDR3 runs to 13 residues. The V and J ends lost 3 bases and 2 bases respectively, with 8 bases between them. The germline V gene encodes CDR1 SQVTM and CDR2 ANQGSEA. This CDR3 is CSVEAGGNQPQHF. For the CDR3, the DNA is TGCAGCGTTGAGGCAGGGGGCAATCAGCCCCAGCATTTT.

This clone showed up just a few times. The rearrangement uses TRBV18 and TRBJ1-2; TRBD1 is a possible D gene (6 bases). V was pared by 5 bases and J by 7 bases, with 14 bases between. Germline V gives CDR1 KGHSH, CDR2 LQKENI. The CDR3 is made up of 13 amino acids. The CDR3 here is CASSSAGEGGYTF. The CDR3 bases are TGTGCCAGCTCATCGGCAGGGGAGGGTGGCTACACCTTC.

The chain couples TRBV23-1 to TRBJ1-2; a weak D match, TRBD1 (6 bases). TRBV23-1 is given ORF status, its function remaining uncertain. This CDR3 contains 15 residues. V lost 3 bases, J lost 5 bases, and 16 bases lay in between. The DNA for the CDR3 is TGCGCCAGCAGTCACCAGGACAGTAAACTTTATGGCTACACCTTC. Amino acids: CASSHQDSKLYGYTF.

This chain connects TRBV5-1 to TRBJ1-1, with 7 bases matching TRBD1. This CDR3 contains 14 residues. Germline lookup yields CDR1 SGHRS and CDR2 YFSETQ. V was clipped by 4 bases and J by 2 bases; unmatched bases: 5. The CDR3 nucleotides read TGCGCCAGCAGCACCGGGGACAGAAACACTGAAGCTTTCTTT. This encodes CASSTGDRNTEAFF.

This clone has a count of ten or more. The genes are TRBV19 and TRBJ2-2, with a tentative D call TRBD2 (6 bases). The CDR3 loop spans 16 amino acids. The V end lost 5 bases, the J end lost 4 bases, and 17 bases lay between the germline ends. Germline V gives CDR1 LNHDA, CDR2 SQIVND (reference sequence). CDR3 sequence reads: CASSLMGQGLTGELFF. The CDR3 DNA reads as TGTGCCAGTAGTTTAATGGGGCAGGGACTCACCGGGGAGCTGTTTTTT.

The CDR3 protein is CASSDRIPPDTQYF. The CDR3 nucleotides are TGTGCCAGCAGCGACAGGATCCCTCCGGATACGCAGTATTTT. This chain uses TRBV5-8 with TRBJ2-3; possibly TRBD1 for D (6 bases). The germline V gene encodes CDR1 SGHTS and CDR2 YDEGEE. The CDR3 is made up of 14 amino acids. V was clipped by 4 bases and J by 6 bases, with 15 bases between them.

The chain's CDR3 is CASSADRGGYTEAFF. CDR3 nucleotides: TGTGCCAGCAGTGCGGACAGGGGGGGGTACACTGAAGCTTTCTTT. J is TRBJ1-1 and V is TRBV2; 10 positions agree with TRBD1. This CDR3 comprises 15 residues. Trimming at V came to 4 bases and at J to 3 bases, leaving 5 bases not matched to a gene. Germline loops: CDR1 SNHLY, CDR2 FYNNEI.

The chain is built from TRBV10-1 and TRBJ2-7, with 7 bases identical to TRBD1. The length of the CDR3 is 16 residues. Unmatched junction bases numbered 13, after V lost 2 bases and J lost 6 bases. Germline loops: CDR1 WNHNN, CDR2 SYGVQD (reference sequence). In nucleotides, the CDR3 is TGCGCCAGCAGTGAGATCACAGGGGCCGCGCCCCGCGAGCAGTACTTC. It is translated as CASSEITGAAPREQYF.

V gene TRBV5-4 combines with J gene TRBJ2-1, with D uncertain. V dropped 0 bases and J dropped 2 bases, with 6 bases sitting between them. Per germline, CDR1 SGHNT and CDR2 YYREEE (reference sequence). The CDR3 contains 14 residues. The CDR3 region has the DNA TGTGCCAGCAGCTTGGAGAGCGCCTACAATGAGCAGTTCTTC. Translation gives CASSLESAYNEQFF.

The genes are TRBV6-1 and TRBJ2-7, with TRBD1 matching 8 bases. Germline V gene sequence: CDR1 MNHNS, CDR2 SASEGT. The junction had 13 bases not matched to a gene; V was cut back by 4 bases and J by 5 bases. The CDR3 consists of 16 residues. The CDR3 DNA reads as TGTGCCAGCAGTGGACGAAGAGGACAGGGCGTCAACGAGCAGTACTTC. It encodes CASSGRRGQGVNEQYF.

The chain joins TRBV28 to TRBJ2-1, with 8 nucleotides matching TRBD1. CDR3 length: 14 residues. V was pared by 3 bases and J by 3 bases, with 1 base of the junction left unmatched. Germline values: CDR1 MDHEN, CDR2 SYDVKM. DNA of the CDR3: TGTGCCAGCAGTTTCGGGACAGGCTACAATGAGCAGTTCTTC. Protein: CASSFGTGYNEQFF.

This clone was recorded only once. This CDR3 reads CASSYSRDNEQFF. CDR3 sequence (DNA): TGTGCCAGCTCATATTCCAGGGACAATGAGCAGTTCTTC. This chain links TRBV18 with TRBJ2-1; D is perhaps TRBD1 (5 bases). Germline V CDR1 and CDR2: KGHSH, LQKENI. The V and J ends lost 5 bases and 5 bases respectively, with 10 bases between them. The CDR3 spans 13 residues.